The clone carrying this T cell receptor (beta chain) has ten or more counts. Antigen unknown. V lost 0 bases to trimming and J lost 5 bases, with 13 bases between them. This CDR3 comprises 15 residues. The germline CDR1 and CDR2 sequences are LNHDA and SQIVND (reference sequence). The use of genomic DNA as template underpinned the TCR beta VDJ and CDR3 profiling. TCRdb used MiXCR to reprocess the reads, holding one entry per CDR3 protein. Seen here are roughly 160,000 distinct CDR3 sequences, around 48% observed once, and the top ten hold approximately 3%. The data originate from a study of CD8+CD57+ T cells in acquired aplastic anemia. Regarding the study as a whole: Patients and controls were found to share twenty-nine CD8+ CDR3 sequences.

Patients who underwent sequencing had shown CD8+CD57+ cell expansion by flow cytometry. No therapy had been given to the patients at the time of blood sampling. The sequence came from a human donor with aplastic anemia. The J gene is TRBJ2-5, the V gene TRBV19, with D perhaps matching TRBD1 or TRBD2 (5 bases each). Source material: sorted CD4+, CD8+, or CD8+CD57+ T cells (not recorded which) from PBMCs. The CDR3 DNA sequence: TGTGCCAGTAGTATAGATCTCAGGGACCTGGAGACCCAGTACTTC. It encodes CASSIDLRDLETQYF.